This entry lists 15 T cell receptor beta chains sequenced from one sample in a study of resident and recirculating memory T cells in vitiligo. Sequencing used immunoSEQ multiplex PCR; TCRdb keeps in-frame clones, though not all of them. The table records tens of thousands of clones, just over 90% of them present only once. Sequencing was done on a sample of blood. These receptors all come from a male donor with vitiligo.

The J gene is TRBJ2-1, the V gene TRBV5-6; 8 bases align to TRBD1. V lost 1 base, J lost 2 bases, and 5 bases stayed unmatched. The CDR3 totals 16 residues. The germline CDR1 and CDR2 sequences are SGHDT and YYEEEE. CDR3 sequence: CASSLWAGGPYNEQFF. CDR3 coding DNA: TGTGCCAGCAGCTTGTGGGCAGGGGGCCCCTACAATGAGCAGTTCTTC.

The J gene is TRBJ1-5, the V gene TRBV30; a weak D match, TRBD1 (5 bases). CDR1 and CDR2 (germline): GTSNPN, SVGIG (reference sequence). The CDR3 totals 13 residues. V shed 4 bases and J shed 5 bases, with 12 bases lying between them. The CDR3 DNA sequence: TGTGCCTGGAATCGAGACAGAGATCAGCCCCAGCATTTT. It is translated as CAWNRDRDQPQHF.

The chain joins TRBV6-1 to TRBJ2-3; 11 bases agree with TRBD2. V shed 2 bases, J shed 1 base, and the junction held 14 bases outside the gene matches. The CDR3 has 20 residues. Germline CDR1 reads MNHNS; CDR2 reads SASEGT. Here the CDR3 reads CASSEQRRLAGSFRTDTQYF. In DNA, the CDR3 is TGTGCCAGCAGTGAACAGCGCAGACTAGCGGGGAGTTTCCGCACAGATACGCAGTATTTT.

J is TRBJ2-5 and V is TRBV5-7; the D gene is possibly TRBD1 (6 bases). TRBV5-7 is identified as an open reading frame with a role that is uncertain. V was shortened by 1 base and J by 4 bases, with 17 bases between the two germline ends. This CDR3 region has 16 residues. CDR3 in amino acids: CASSLSAGECGETQYF. The CDR3 DNA reads TGTGCCAGCAGCTTGTCGGCAGGGGAATGTGGAGAGACCCAGTACTTC.

This clone was seen just once. The chain employs TRBV7-2 and TRBJ1-1; tentative D call: TRBD1 (5 bases). This CDR3 is 13 amino acids long. The ends were cut back, 3 bases at V and 4 bases at J, with 9 bases in the middle. Germline V gene sequence: CDR1 SGHTA, CDR2 FQGNSA. The CDR3 reads CASSFPGGTEAFF. CDR3 bases: TGTGCCAGCAGCTTCCCCGGGGGCACTGAAGCTTTCTTT. The full variable domain, completed using reference TRBV7-2 and TRBJ1-1, is GAGVSQSPSNKVTEKGKDVELRCDPISGHTALYWYRQSLGQGLEFLIYFQGNSAPDKSGLPSDRFSAERTGGSVSTLTIQRTQQEDSAVYLCASSFPGGTEAFFGQGTRLTVV.

The V call is TRBV10-3, the J call TRBJ2-7, with 10 bases fitting TRBD1. V shed 2 bases, J shed 6 bases, and the junction held 7 bases outside the gene matches. Germline V CDR1 and CDR2: ENHRY, SYGVKD. This CDR3 has 15 residues. The CDR3 region has the DNA TGTGCCATCAGTGAGATTGACAGGGGGCAAACCGAGCAGTACTTC. Translation: CAISEIDRGQTEQYF.

This chain joins TRBV9 and TRBJ1-4, with D perhaps TRBD1 (5 bases). The CDR3 has 16 residues. CDR1 is SGDLS and CDR2 is YYNGEE in the germline V gene. With 5 bases removed from V and 4 bases from J, the gap between germline ends came to 18 bases. The CDR3 sequence: CASSASWGVGNEKLFF. The CDR3 DNA reads TGTGCCAGCAGTGCCAGCTGGGGCGTCGGTAATGAAAAACTGTTTTTT.

The chain joins TRBV4-3 to TRBJ2-3, with TRBD1 as a possible D gene (6 bases). Deletions cut 1 base from V and 1 base from J, with 12 bases between. Germline V gene data show CDR1 as LGHNA and CDR2 as YSLEER. This CDR3 has 16 amino acids. The CDR3 spells CASSQGSGGGTDTQYF. The CDR3 nucleotides read TGCGCCAGCAGCCAAGGGTCTGGGGGCGGCACAGATACGCAGTATTTT.

J is TRBJ2-2 and V is TRBV29-1; a weak D match, TRBD2 (6 bases). From germline, CDR1 is SQVTM and CDR2 ANQGSEA. Trimming pared 6 bases from V and 4 bases from J, leaving 15 bases between. The CDR3 loop spans 14 amino acids. CDR3 nucleotide sequence: TGCAGCGTAGAGGGACTGGGGGTCACCGGGGAGCTGTTTTTT. Translation gives CSVEGLGVTGELFF.

The chain uses TRBV5-1 and TRBJ1-6; 7 nucleotides line up with TRBD1. In germline, CDR1 is SGHRS, CDR2 YFSETQ. With V trimmed by 4 bases and J by 5 bases, 6 bases remained unmatched. The CDR3 runs to 15 residues. DNA for the CDR3: TGCGCCAGCAGCCCGATGGGACAGAATAATTCACCCCTCCACTTT. This translates into CASSPMGQNNSPLHF.

The V call is TRBV28, the J call TRBJ1-1; D is undetermined. Germline V CDR1 and CDR2: MDHEN, SYDVKM. This CDR3 contains 13 residues. Trimming removed 5 bases at V and 0 bases at J, with 7 bases between. The DNA for the CDR3 is TGTGCCAGCAGTCCCAGGATGAACACTGAAGCTTTCTTT. Encoded protein: CASSPRMNTEAFF.

This clone was found once. The chain recombines TRBV5-4 with TRBJ2-7, with no clear D. Germline lookup yields CDR1 SGHNT and CDR2 YYREEE (reference sequence). The V gene lost 1 base and the J gene lost 3 bases, with 8 bases spanning the gap. The CDR3 totals 13 residues. The CDR3 nucleotides are TGTGCCAGCAGCTTGCAACAGAGCTACGAGCAGTACTTC. The encoded protein is CASSLQQSYEQYF.

This clone was seen a few times. The chain employs TRBV25-1 and TRBJ1-4, with D possibly being TRBD1 (6 bases). The germline gives CDR1 MGHDK, CDR2 SYGVNS. This CDR3 is 14 amino acids long. Trimming cost V 7 bases and J 0 bases, with 9 bases left between them. CDR3 in DNA: TGTGCCAGCACCGACAGGACAACTAATGAAAAACTGTTTTTT. It codes for CASTDRTTNEKLFF.

The chain uses TRBV19 and TRBJ2-7; 9 bases match TRBD1. The CDR3 sequence is 15 residues long. From germline, CDR1 is LNHDA and CDR2 SQIVND (reference sequence). Trimming removed 6 bases from V and 4 bases from J; junction bases left unmatched: 10. The CDR3 sequence is CASSPSGTGYYEQYF. CDR3 nucleotides: TGTGCCAGTAGCCCCTCTGGGACAGGGTATTACGAGCAGTACTTC.

J is TRBJ2-3 and V is TRBV5-1, with 10 positions matching TRBD2. With V trimmed by 1 base and J by 2 bases, 7 bases remained unmatched. This CDR3 spans 17 amino acids. From germline, CDR1 is SGHRS and CDR2 YFSETQ. The CDR3 nucleotides read TGCGCCAGCAGCTTGTCGCTAGCGGGGGCGAACACAGATACGCAGTATTTT. Residues: CASSLSLAGANTDTQYF.